Sequencing of this TCR beta chain was carried out in a study of neurological immune-mediated disorders. Template-switch 5'RACE cDNA synthesis added a 10-nucleotide unique molecular identifier. MiXCR, applied by TCRdb to the 5' RACE reads, yields one record per CDR3 protein. The sample comprises around 70,000 distinct CDR3 sequences, 5.2% of which are singletons, and just under 7.5% rests with the top ten. The CDR3 loop spans 14 amino acids. The V gene end was trimmed by 0 bases and the J gene end by 4 bases; junction bases not matched to a gene: 3. Germline V lookup: CDR1 SGHKS, CDR2 YYEKEE (reference sequence). There are many counts of this clonotype. What it binds is unknown. Study-wide findings and caveats: Phylogenetic analysis grouped 18 of 34 multiple sclerosis patients' repertoires together, suggesting a possible repertoire signature.

This sequence was found in a man aged 18 to 30 with multiple sclerosis. This chain connects TRBV5-5 to TRBJ2-5, with 7 bases that match TRBD2. Sequencing used PBMCs. The CDR3 DNA reads TGTGCCAGCAGCTTGGCCGGGAGGCCAGAGACCCAGTACTTC. Protein: CASSLAGRPETQYF. Supplemented by reference TRBV5-5 and TRBJ2-5, the full variable domain reads DAGVTQSPTHLIKTRGQQVTLRCSPISGHKSVSWYQQVLGQGPQFIFQYYEKEERGRGNFPDRFSARQFPNYSSELNVNALLLGDSALYLCASSLAGRPETQYFGPGTRLLVL.